The source of this T cell receptor beta chain is a study of cytomegalovirus exposure and HLA in healthy donors. A remark on this clone: What it binds is not known.

Both 60 Vbeta primers and 13 Jbeta primers went into the PCR. Data came from immunoSEQ multiplex PCR; TCRdb stores just in-frame clones and leaves some out. Of around 120,000 clones listed, just over 70% are singletons. Study-wide points: Analyses of presence and absence presupposed an approximately uniform sequencing depth across donors. By a later analysis, the bulk of CMV-associated TCR beta chains appeared HLA-restricted.

Looked up from germline, CDR1 is MNHEY and CDR2 is SVGAGI. The CDR3 extends over 14 amino acids. Sequenced: PBMCs. This receptor was taken from a woman aged 55 to 70 in good health and CMV-seropositive. This sequence joins TRBV6-5 and TRBJ1-6; D possibly corresponds to TRBD1 (5 bases). The CDR3 sequence: CAAAGGSNNSPLHF. CDR3 in DNA: TGTGCAGCCGCCGGGGGATCGAATAATTCACCCCTCCACTTT.